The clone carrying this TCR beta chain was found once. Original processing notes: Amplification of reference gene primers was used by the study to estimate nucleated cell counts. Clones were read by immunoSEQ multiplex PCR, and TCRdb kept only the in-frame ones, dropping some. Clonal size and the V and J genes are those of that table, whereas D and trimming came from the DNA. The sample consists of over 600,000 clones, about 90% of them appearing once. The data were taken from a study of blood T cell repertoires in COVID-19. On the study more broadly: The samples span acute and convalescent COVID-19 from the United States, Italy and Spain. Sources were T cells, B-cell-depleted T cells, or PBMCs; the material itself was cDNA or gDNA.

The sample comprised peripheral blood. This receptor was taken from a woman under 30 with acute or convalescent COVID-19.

The CDR3 nucleotides are TGTGCCAGTAGTATTAAAACAGTAGGCACTGAAGCTTTCTTT. This encodes CASSIKTVGTEAFF. This sequence joins TRBV19 and TRBJ1-1; D is undetermined. This CDR3 comprises 14 residues. With 3 bases removed from V and 4 bases from J, the gap between germline ends came to 12 bases. Germline V gene sequence: CDR1 LNHDA, CDR2 SQIVND (reference sequence).